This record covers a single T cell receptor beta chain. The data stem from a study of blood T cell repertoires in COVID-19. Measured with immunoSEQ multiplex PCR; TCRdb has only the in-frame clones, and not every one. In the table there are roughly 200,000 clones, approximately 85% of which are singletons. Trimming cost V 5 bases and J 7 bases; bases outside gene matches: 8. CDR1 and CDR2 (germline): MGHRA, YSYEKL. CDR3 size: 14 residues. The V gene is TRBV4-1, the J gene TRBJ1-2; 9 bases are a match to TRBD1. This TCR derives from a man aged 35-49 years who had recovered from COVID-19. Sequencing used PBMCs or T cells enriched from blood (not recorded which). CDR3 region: CASSNPGQGIGYTF. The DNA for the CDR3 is TGCGCCAGCAGCAACCCGGGACAGGGTATTGGCTACACCTTC.